This T cell receptor beta chain was documented in a study of T cells expressing NK-cell markers. The CDR3 is 12 amino acids. CDR1 SGHKS and CDR2 YYEKEE come from the germline V gene (reference sequence). TCRdb derives one entry per CDR3 protein from the 5' RACE reads, leaving out DNA. The table counts approximately 440,000 distinct CDR3 sequences; around 1.4% lies in the top ten. The V and J genes are TRBV5-5 and TRBJ2-1; TCRdb picks TRBD1, but there is no DNA to check that call. Sequencing was done on a sample of blood T cells: a sorted CD56 or NKG2C T cell subset, CD4+ or CD8+ T cells, or bulk PBMC T cells (not recorded which). This receptor was obtained from a woman between 45 and 60 years old in good health. The CDR3 sequence is CASAPRVGEQFF. The complete variable domain, with remaining parts taken from reference TRBV5-5 and TRBJ2-1, reads DAGVTQSPTHLIKTRGQQVTLRCSPISGHKSVSWYQQVLGQGPQFIFQYYEKEERGRGNFPDRFSARQFPNYSSELNVNALLLGDSALYLCASAPRVGEQFFGPGTRLTVL.